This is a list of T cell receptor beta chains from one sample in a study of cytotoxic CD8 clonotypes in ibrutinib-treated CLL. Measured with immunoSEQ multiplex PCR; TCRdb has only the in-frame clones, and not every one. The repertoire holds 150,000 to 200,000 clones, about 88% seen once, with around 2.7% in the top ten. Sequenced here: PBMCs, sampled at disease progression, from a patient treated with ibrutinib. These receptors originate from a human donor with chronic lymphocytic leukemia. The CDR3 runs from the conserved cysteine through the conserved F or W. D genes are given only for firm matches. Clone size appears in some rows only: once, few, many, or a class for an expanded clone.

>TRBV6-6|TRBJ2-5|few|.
TGTGCCAGCAGTTTGGGAGAGACCCAGTACTTC
CASSLGETQYF
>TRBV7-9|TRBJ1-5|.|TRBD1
TGTGCCAGCAGCTTAGGACAGGGGGCAAATCAGCCCCAGCATTTT
CASSLGQGANQPQHF
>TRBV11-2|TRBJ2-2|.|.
TGTGCCAGCAGCTTAGATTGGGTGGGCCGACAAGCCGCCGGGGAGCTGTTTTTT
CASSLDWVGRQAAGELFF
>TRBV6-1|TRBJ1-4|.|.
TGTGCCAGCAGTGAGGACCTTTTCAATGAAAAACTGTTTTTT
CASSEDLFNEKLFF
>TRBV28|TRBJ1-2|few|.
TGTGCCAGCAGTCTTCGCGGCTATGGCTACACCTTC
CASSLRGYGYTF
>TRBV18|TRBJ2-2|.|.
TGTGCCAGCTCAGCGGGACTCAACACCGGGGAGCTGTTTTTT
CASSAGLNTGELFF
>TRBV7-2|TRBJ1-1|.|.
TGTGCCAGCCGCCCCCACCGAGGGGACACTGAAGCTTTCTTT
CASRPHRGDTEAFF
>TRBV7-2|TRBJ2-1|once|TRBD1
TGTGCCAGCAGCCTATACAGGGGACGGAATGAGCAGTTCTTC
CASSLYRGRNEQFF
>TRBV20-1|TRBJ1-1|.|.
TGCAGTGCAGCAACTGGGCCAGAAGCTTTCTTT
CSAATGPEAFF
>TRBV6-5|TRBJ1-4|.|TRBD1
TGTGCCAGCAGTAAAAACAGGGGCCGATATGAAAAACTGTTTTTT
CASSKNRGRYEKLFF
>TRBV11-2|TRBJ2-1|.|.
TGTGCCAGCAGCTTAGCCGTTAGGTCCTACAATGAGCAGTTCTTC
CASSLAVRSYNEQFF
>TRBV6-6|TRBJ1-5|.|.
TGTGCCAGCAGCCGAGCTGGAGCTTATAGCAATCAGCCCCAGCATTTT
CASSRAGAYSNQPQHF
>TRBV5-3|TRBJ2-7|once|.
TGTGCCAGAACCCGTGGGGGGCTTCAGGTCTACGAGCAGTACTTC
CARTRGGLQVYEQYF
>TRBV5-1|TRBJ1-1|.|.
TGCGCCAGCAGCTTGGACGGTCAGGGAGTCGAAGCTTTCTTT
CASSLDGQGVEAFF
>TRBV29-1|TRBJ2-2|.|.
TGCAGCGTTGGGTTCCAGAACACCGGGGAGCTGTTTTTT
CSVGFQNTGELFF
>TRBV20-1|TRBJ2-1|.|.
TGCAGCGGGGCGTGGTACAATGAGCAGTTCTTC
CSGAWYNEQFF
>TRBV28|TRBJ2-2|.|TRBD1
TGTGCCAGCAGTGGCCTCGGGACAGCCATCACCGGGGAGCTGTTTTTT
CASSGLGTAITGELFF
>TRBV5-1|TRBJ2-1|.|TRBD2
TGCGCCAGCAGCCCCCGGGTAGCGGGAGTGTCATCCAATGAGCAGTTCTTC
CASSPRVAGVSSNEQFF
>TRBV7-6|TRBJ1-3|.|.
TGTGCCAGCAGCTTAGCGCAGGCATCTGGAAACACCATATATTTT
CASSLAQASGNTIYF
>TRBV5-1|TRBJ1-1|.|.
TGCGCCAGCAGCTTGTTTGGGGGGCGGACTGAAGCTTTCTTT
CASSLFGGRTEAFF
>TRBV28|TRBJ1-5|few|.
TGTGCCAGCAGCCCTTGGTTTGACCCGCACCAGCATTTT
CASSPWFDPHQHF
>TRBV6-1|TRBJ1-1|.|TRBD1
TGTGCCAGCAGTGAGTTATACAGGGGGAACACTGAAGCTTTCTTT
CASSELYRGNTEAFF
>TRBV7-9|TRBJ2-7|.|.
TGTGCCAGCAGCTTAGTACAAGGCGCTTACGAGCAGTACTTC
CASSLVQGAYEQYF
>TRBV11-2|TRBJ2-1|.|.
TGTGCCAGCAGCTATAACATCGGGACAAACCTTGAGCAGTTCTTC
CASSYNIGTNLEQFF
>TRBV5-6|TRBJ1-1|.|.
TGTGCCAGCAGCCCAGGGGTTAGGACGGAGCAAGCTTTCTTT
CASSPGVRTEQAFF
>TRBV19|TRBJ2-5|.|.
TGTGCCAGTAGTAGTCCGCACCAAGAGACCCAGTACTTC
CASSSPHQETQYF
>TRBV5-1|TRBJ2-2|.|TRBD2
TGCGCCAGCAGCTTGGAGCCAGGGAGGGCCGGGGAGCTGTTTTTT
CASSLEPGRAGELFF
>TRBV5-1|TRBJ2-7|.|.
TGCGCCAGCAGCTTGACAGGGTCCTCCTACGAGCAGTACTTC
CASSLTGSSYEQYF
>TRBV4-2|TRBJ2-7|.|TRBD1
TGTGCCAGCAGCCAAAAAAGGGGCTTGGGACAGGATCTCACTAACGAGCAGTACTTC
CASSQKRGLGQDLTNEQYF
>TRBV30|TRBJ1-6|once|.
TGTGCCTGGAGTGTACAGTCAGGAAATTCACCCCTCCACTTT
CAWSVQSGNSPLHF